Presented here are 8 T cell receptor beta chains from one specimen sequenced in a study of T cells in Graves' hyperthyroidism and ophthalmopathy. Authors of the study amplified TCR beta CDR3 regions from RNA transcripts. RT-PCR in the first round (using the HTBI primer set) targeted the TCR CDR3. TCRdb independently ran MiXCR on the multiplex PCR reads; one entry per CDR3 protein. The repertoire has around 700,000 distinct CDR3 sequences, 18% of them found once; the top ten carry approximately 15%. The sequencing input was blood. Receptors were obtained from a woman aged 50 to 65 with Graves' hyperthyroidism that later progressed to Graves' ophthalmopathy.

The sample holds many counts of this clonotype. CDR3 residues: CASRLAGGQNNEQFF. CDR3 bases: TGCGCCAGCAGGCTAGCGGGGGGCCAGAACAATGAGCAGTTCTTC. This chain joins TRBV5-1 and TRBJ2-1, with 11 bases that match TRBD2. CDR3 length: 15 amino acids. Trimming at V came to 5 bases and at J to 5 bases, leaving 6 bases not matched to a gene. Germline CDR1 reads SGHRS; CDR2 reads YFSETQ.

This clonotype was seen a few times. The J gene is TRBJ2-4, the V gene TRBV20-1, with a tentative D call TRBD1 (5 bases). V shed 6 bases and J shed 0 bases, with 12 bases lying between them. Germline lookup yields CDR1 DFQATT and CDR2 SNEGSKA (reference sequence). The CDR3 is made up of 14 amino acids. CDR3 DNA sequence: TGCAGTGCAAATAAAGGGGAAGCCAAAAACATTCAGTACTTC. It is translated as CSANKGEAKNIQYF.

The gene calls are TRBV6-2 or TRBV6-3 and TRBJ1-1, with no clear D. The CDR3 loop spans 14 amino acids. Germline V gene data show CDR1 as MNHEY and CDR2 as SVGEGT. V lost 2 bases and J lost 5, with 12 bases in between. In DNA form, the CDR3 reads TGTGCCAGCAGTTACACCCGGGCGAGGACTGAAGCTTTCTTT. Translating gives CASSYTRARTEAFF.

The sample holds a few counts of this clonotype. In DNA, the CDR3 is TGCAGTGCTACCTACAGGGTGCCCTACGAGCAGTACTTC. Amino acid sequence: CSATYRVPYEQYF. The V and J genes are TRBV20-1 and TRBJ2-7; the D gene is possibly TRBD1 (6 bases). The germline CDR1 and CDR2 sequences are DFQATT and SNEGSKA (reference sequence). The CDR3 contains 13 residues. V was pared by 4 bases and J by 2 bases, with 12 bases between.

There are many counts of this clonotype. The chain has TRBV30 and TRBJ2-7; TRBD2 matches at 8 bases. The germline V gene encodes CDR1 GTSNPN and CDR2 SVGIG (reference sequence). The CDR3 sequence is 14 residues long. Losses at the gene ends were 6 bases for V and 4 bases for J; bases not matched to a gene: 11. CDR3 in amino acids: CACLSIRGGYEQYF. CDR3 coding DNA: TGTGCCTGCCTATCAATTCGCGGGGGGTACGAGCAGTACTTC.

This clonotype was seen ten or more times. The chain combines TRBV12-3 or TRBV12-4 with TRBJ1-5, with D tentatively TRBD1 (5 bases). The CDR3 is made up of 14 amino acids. The V end lost 7 bases, the J end lost 6 bases, and 16 bases lay between the germline ends. For the CDR3, the DNA is TGTGCCAGCACCAAGGCGGGGCTCGGTCAGCCCCAGCATTTT. It is translated as CASTKAGLGQPQHF.

V and J are TRBV20-1 and TRBJ1-2; TRBD1 matches at 8 bases. CDR3 length: 15 amino acids. V dropped 6 bases and J dropped 1; count of bases not matched to a gene: 10. From germline, CDR1 is DFQATT and CDR2 SNEGSKA (reference sequence). The DNA of the CDR3 is TGCAGTGCCGGGACGGGACAGGAGAATAACTATGGCTACACCTTC. This sequence encodes CSAGTGQENNYGYTF.

This clonotype has ten or more counts. The chain couples TRBV18 to TRBJ2-5; 9 bases align to TRBD1. J lost 0 bases, V lost 6 bases, and 5 bases had no gene match. This CDR3 contains 15 residues. Per the germline V gene, CDR1 is KGHSH and CDR2 is LQKENI. DNA for the CDR3: TGTGCCAGCTCGGCGGGGACAGGGTACCAAGAGACCCAGTACTTC. Its translation: CASSAGTGYQETQYF.